This TCR beta chain emerged from a study of control samples from healthy donors and cancer patients. V lost 3 bases, J lost 0 bases, and 8 bases lay in between. Looked up from germline, CDR1 is WNHNN and CDR2 is SYGVQD (reference sequence). CDR3 length: 14 residues. The protocol was immunoSEQ multiplex PCR, while the TCRdb copy is restricted to in-frame clones and leaves out a portion. The sample yields under 450,000 clones, 75% to 95% seen once. The gene calls are TRBV10-1 and TRBJ2-5; D is unresolved. The sample consisted of PBMCs. This receptor was obtained from a man aged 40-49 years with head and neck cancer. The CDR3 sequence is CASSEGPNQETQYF. CDR3 bases: TGCGCCAGCAGTGAAGGTCCGAACCAAGAGACCCAGTACTTC.